In its sample, the clone carrying this TCR beta chain was seen many times. What it recognizes is unknown. With the read ending 3 residues before the CDR3 end, the germline J gene is used to fill in that end. The data were taken from a study of T cell clonality in common variable immunodeficiency. The study's findings and limits: Shared TCRbeta clones were fewer between CVID subjects than controls.

The CDR3 is 13 residues long. Looked up from germline, CDR1 is SGHTA and CDR2 is FQGNSA. Trimming removed 1 base at V and 4 bases at J, with 8 bases between. Clones were read by immunoSEQ multiplex PCR, and TCRdb kept only the in-frame ones, dropping some. Reported are about 52,000 clones, none seen only once; the ten largest carry roughly 1.8%. Specimen: peripheral blood mononuclear cells. The V call is TRBV7-2, the J call TRBJ2-7; D ambiguous. The receptor's source is a person between 18 and 70 years old in good health. The sequenced part of the CDR3 DNA is TGTGCCAGCAGCTTAGAGATCCAGTACGAG. Encoded protein: CASSLEIQYE. The entire CDR3 sequence reads CASSLEIQYEQYF.